This entry describes one TCR beta chain. The authors' processing: How many nucleated cells were present was estimated from reference gene primer amplification. Profiled with immunoSEQ multiplex PCR; TCRdb holds only in-frame clones, not every one. Clone size and V and J calls were adopted from that table, with D and trimming inferred from the DNA. The sample has around 100,000 clones, roughly 88% seen once; the top ten hold about 4.6%. This CDR3 is 14 amino acids long. V gave up 1 base and J gave up 7 bases, with 11 bases separating them. CDR1 is MGHRA and CDR2 is YSYEKL in the germline V gene. This sample is part of a study of blood T cell repertoires in COVID-19. The overall study: COVID-19 samples collected from the United States, Italy and Spain covered acute and convalescent phases. PBMCs, B-cell-depleted T cells, or T cells provided the cDNA or gDNA that made up the material.

The rearrangement uses TRBV4-1 and TRBJ1-5, with no clear D. Sequencing was done on a sample of peripheral blood. The source of this sequence is a human donor in a cohort sampled during active COVID-19. This chain's CDR3 is CASSQGPKEQPQHF. DNA of the CDR3: TGCGCCAGCAGCCAAGGCCCTAAAGAACAGCCCCAGCATTTT.